The 2 T cell receptor beta chains given below trace back to one sample, sequenced in a study of T cell responses to AZD1222 COVID-19 vaccine. Profiled with immunoSEQ multiplex PCR; TCRdb holds only in-frame clones, not every one. The sample includes some 100,000 clones, roughly 87% seen only once; the top ten take about 15%. Sequences were derived from peripheral blood, sampled on day 0 of AZD1222 vaccination. The receptors originated from an adult in good health.

This sequence joins TRBV15 and TRBJ1-2, with 8 bases matching TRBD1. CDR1 and CDR2 from the germline V gene are LNHNV and YYDKDF (reference sequence). V was clipped by 5 bases and J by 7 bases; unmatched bases: 12. The CDR3 loop spans 15 amino acids. The CDR3: CATSPQGARLGGYTF. The CDR3 nucleotides read TGTGCCACCAGCCCCCAGGGGGCACGTCTTGGTGGCTACACCTTC.

The chain combines TRBV5-1 with TRBJ1-2, with 7 bases identical to TRBD1. The germline CDR1 and CDR2 sequences are SGHRS and YFSETQ. The trim removed 0 bases at V and 4 bases at J, leaving 9 bases unmatched. CDR3 size: 16 residues. In DNA form, the CDR3 reads TGCGCCAGCAGCTTGGCCGGGCAGGGGGGAACCTATGGCTACACCTTC. Protein product: CASSLAGQGGTYGYTF.